This T cell receptor beta chain was found in a study of regulatory and conventional T cells in RAG deficiency. With 0 bases clipped from V and 1 base from J, the junction kept 4 bases outside the gene matches. The CDR3 has 16 residues. Germline lookup yields CDR1 SGDLS and CDR2 YYNGEE. The sorted conventional CD4+ T cells were CD25-low and CD127-high, with genomic DNA sequenced. TCRdb keeps only in-frame clones here, not all; method: immunoSEQ multiplex PCR. The sample gives more than 20,000 clones, around 95% of which show up once; over 1% is in the top ten. This same sample was also part of a study on regulatory T cells. That report adds: The primer mix had 52 TRBV and 13 TRBJ primers.

Material for sequencing was CD25- CD4+ T cells sorted from blood. This receptor was identified in a human donor in good health. The chain links TRBV9 to TRBJ2-3; 8 bases map to TRBD1. The CDR3 loop is CASSVGQGARTDTQYF. CDR3 sequence (DNA): TGTGCCAGCAGCGTAGGGCAGGGGGCCCGCACAGATACGCAGTATTTT. Full variable domain (outside the CDR3, taken from reference TRBV9 and TRBJ2-3): DSGVTQTPKHLITATGQRVTLRCSPRSGDLSVYWYQQSLDQGLQFLIQYYNGEERAKGNILERFSAQQFPDLHSELNLSSLELGDSALYFCASSVGQGARTDTQYFGPGTRLTVL.